The clone carrying this TCR delta chain was seen many times. TCRdb lists the protein of a much larger clone for this DNA, which differs at residue 7, so this is likely a read error; the protein given here is translated from the DNA itself. The sample belongs to a study of γδ T cells in repeated Plasmodium falciparum infection. About the research overall: Sampling occurred at baseline, pre-infection for selected infections, and 21 days post-infection.

Flow sorting of PBMC yielded separate Vgamma9/Vdelta2+ and Vdelta2-negative gammadelta T cell populations for bulk repertoire analysis. TCRdb repeated clone calling on the multiplex PCR reads with CATT. The repertoire has tens of thousands of delta-chain clones, around 1.8% of them found once; the top ten carry approximately 15%. Per germline, CDR1 TSWWSYY and CDR2 QGS. The V end was cut by 2 bases, the J end by 1 base, with 26 bases between. CDR3 length: 20 residues. The V and J genes are TRDV1 and TRDJ1; TRDD3 is a possible D gene (5 bases). The clonotype was recovered from a pool of human donors (malaria-infected and uninfected, not separated). Sequenced sample: gamma-delta T cells from blood. The CDR3 protein is CALGENGGPSSGVLTDKLIF. For the CDR3, the DNA is TGTGCTCTTGGGGAAAACGGCGGGCCATCCTCGGGGGTCCTCACCGATAAACTCATCTTT.